This TCR beta chain was sequenced in a study of blood T cell repertoires in COVID-19. In the study overall: Sites in the United States, Italy and Spain provided acute and convalescent COVID-19 samples. Sources were T cells, B-cell-depleted T cells, or PBMCs; the material itself was cDNA or gDNA.

The data were produced by immunoSEQ multiplex PCR, yet TCRdb's version contains in-frame clones alone and is incomplete. The data show 150,000 or so clones, about 85% seen once. Sequenced input: peripheral blood. The clonotype comes from a man aged 18-30 years with acute or convalescent COVID-19.

CDR3 sequence: CASSNTGTGRSGNTIYF. DNA for the CDR3: TGTGCCAGCAGTAACACCGGGACAGGGCGCTCTGGAAACACCATATATTTT. The chain has TRBV2 and TRBJ1-3; the match to TRBD1 covers 9 bases. CDR1 is SNHLY, CDR2 FYNNEI, per germline. Trimming took 5 bases from V and 0 from J; bases not matched to a gene: 8. The CDR3 runs 17 residues.